This T cell receptor (beta chain) was recorded in a study of blood T cell repertoires in COVID-19. Looking at the study overall: Collection of acute and convalescent COVID-19 samples took place in the United States, Italy and Spain.

Produced via immunoSEQ multiplex PCR; TCRdb's table is partial and in-frame only. Of several thousand clones in the sample, around four fifths were seen once. Sequenced input: peripheral blood. The sequence came from a human donor in a cohort sampled during active COVID-19.

CDR3 nucleotide sequence: TGTGCCAGCCGTCGGGACAGGGGCGGGAACACTGAAGCTTTCTTT. This codes for CASRRDRGGNTEAFF. This chain joins TRBV28 and TRBJ1-1, with TRBD1 matching over 10 bases. The germline gives CDR1 MDHEN, CDR2 SYDVKM. This CDR3 region has 15 residues. J lost 1 base, V lost 8 bases, and 7 bases had no gene match.